This paragraph reports one TCR beta chain. Authors of the study amplified TCR beta CDR3 regions from RNA transcripts. The HTBI primer set was used in a first-round RT-PCR of the TCR CDR3. In TCRdb, the multiplex PCR reads were re-called with MiXCR into one record per CDR3 protein. This sample carries about 840,000 distinct CDR3 sequences, 35% to 45% of them seen once, and the ten largest clones take 7.5% to 9.5%. The sample belongs to a study of T cells in Graves' hyperthyroidism and ophthalmopathy. Study-level background: The authors collected peripheral blood at initial diagnosis, before any treatment.

There are 14 residues in the CDR3. Trimming removed 0 bases from V and 3 bases from J, with 11 bases in between. CDR1 and CDR2 from the germline V gene are DFQATT and SNEGSKA (reference sequence). The rearrangement links TRBV20-1 to TRBJ1-2; unclear D gene. Sequencing was carried out using blood. The origin of this receptor is a man aged 18 to 29 with Graves' hyperthyroidism. The CDR3 sequence is CSAREGGVDYGYTF. Written as DNA, the CDR3 is TGCAGTGCTAGAGAGGGTGGAGTGGACTATGGCTACACCTTC.